This T cell receptor beta chain was recovered during a study of regulatory T cells in long-lasting Graves disease. Time point given: persistent/refractory GD, antithyroid drugs over 5 years with positive TRAb. RNA isolated from PBMCs was used to make the TCR library. In its sample, this clonotype was seen many times. The length of the CDR3 is 12 residues. With 6 bases removed from V and 2 bases from J, the gap between germline ends came to 10 bases. Germline lookup yields CDR1 DFQATT and CDR2 SNEGSKA (reference sequence). Researchers made TCR beta libraries by using iRepertoire HTBI primers and running Arm-PCR on CDR3 regions. TCRdb reanalysed the multiplex PCR reads using MiXCR and keeps one entry per CDR3 protein. This table holds around 460,000 distinct CDR3 sequences, roughly 22% found once.

The chain employs TRBV20-1 and TRBJ2-5; no definite D call. The sequence was obtained from a female donor with Graves disease. The material was peripheral blood mononuclear cells (PBMCs), obtained when the disease was refractory, from a patient treated with antithyroid drugs. Here the CDR3 reads CSAGGTQETQYF. In nucleotides, the CDR3 is TGCAGTGCGGGCGGAACACAAGAGACCCAGTACTTC.